Reported below is one T cell receptor beta chain. The data stem from a study of blood T cell repertoires in COVID-19. Background on the study: The study drew acute and convalescent COVID-19 samples from the United States, Italy and Spain.

V lost 9 bases and J lost 4; bases outside the gene matches: 20. The CDR3 extends over 18 amino acids. Germline CDR1 and CDR2: LGHNA and YNFKEQ. In the source study's methods: Researchers report that nucleated cell counts were estimated from reference gene primer amplification. Sequencing used immunoSEQ multiplex PCR; TCRdb keeps in-frame clones, though not all of them. V, J and clone size derive from that table, while D and trimming were established from the DNA sequence. In the table there are some 230,000 clones, approximately 90% of which are singletons. The sequence was collected from a man aged 25 to 45 who had recovered from COVID-19. The material sequenced was peripheral blood. This chain connects TRBV4-2 to TRBJ2-1; 8 bases fit TRBD2. The CDR3 sequence: CASLPAGGGLASYNEQFF. DNA of the CDR3: TGTGCCAGTCTCCCCGCGGGAGGCGGACTAGCATCTTACAATGAGCAGTTCTTC.